Listed here are 2 T cell receptor delta chains from one sample, sequenced in a study of γδ T cells in repeated Plasmodium falciparum infection. TCRdb reprocessed the multiplex PCR reads using CATT. The sample has over 45,000 delta-chain clones, about 1.6% seen once; the top ten hold 6.5% to 9.5%. Gammadelta T cells were flow-sorted from PBMC into Vgamma9/Vdelta2+ and Vdelta2-negative populations for bulk analysis. Sequenced material: gamma-delta T cells from blood. These receptors came from a pool of human donors (malaria-infected and uninfected, not separated).

This clone has more than one count but fewer than ten. This likely reflects a read error, since a far larger clone is one base away. The same CDR3 can be traced to other DNA sequences in this sample. The V gene is TRDV3, the J gene TRDJ1; 8 bases are a match to TRDD3. Germline CDR1 TVYSNPD, CDR2 GDNSRS (reference sequence). The length of the CDR3 is 15 residues. This CDR3 reads CALREYWGSRRKLIF. DNA for the CDR3: TGTGCCTTACGCGAATACTGGGGGTCGCGACGTAAACTCATCTTC.

In this sample, this clone turned up a few times. TCRdb's protein for this DNA is that of a much larger clone and differs from the translation at residue 6, likely a read error; the protein shown is the DNA translation. The chain links TRDV1 to TRDJ1; D might be TRDD2 (6 bases). In germline, CDR1 is TSWWSYY, CDR2 QGS. The V gene lost 1 base and the J gene lost 0 bases, with 30 bases spanning the gap. This CDR3 spans 22 amino acids. In nucleotides, the CDR3 is TGTGCTCTTGGGGAACCTAAAAATGAGGGGGCGCCACTCCTACCTTACACCGATAAACTCATCTTT. Its translation: CALGEPKNEGAPLLPYTDKLIF.